A selection of T cell receptor beta chains follows, all from one sample in a study of cytomegalovirus exposure and HLA in healthy donors. Some clones are missing from TCRdb's copy, which holds only in-frame ones; the method was immunoSEQ multiplex PCR. The data contain about 200,000 clones, approximately 82% of them seen just once; the ten biggest clones take up 1.5% to 2%. What was sequenced was PBMCs. All receptors derive from a woman between 18 and 29 years old in good health and CMV-seronegative. The CDR3 runs from the conserved cysteine through the conserved F or W. D genes are given only for firm matches. For some rows the clone size is stated as once, few or many, or as a class when expanded; others skip it.

size,V,D,J,length,DNA,CDR3
once,TRBV19,-,TRBJ1-2,14,TGTGCCAGTAGTATATCCAGGGTGAACTATGGCTACACCTTC,CASSISRVNYGYTF
-,TRBV2,TRBD2,TRBJ2-5,17,TGTGCCATCAAACTTCCCCGGCGAGCGGGGAGACAAGAGACCCAGTACTTC,CAIKLPRRAGRQETQYF
-,TRBV28,-,TRBJ2-3,14,TGTGCCAGCAGACTGACCGACTTCACAGATACGCAGTATTTT,CASRLTDFTDTQYF
few,TRBV4-2,-,TRBJ1-4,14,TGTGCCAGCAGCCCCAGGGGTATTAATGAAAAACTGTTTTTT,CASSPRGINEKLFF
-,TRBV30,-,TRBJ1-1,13,TGTGCCTGGAGTTCGACAGTGAGCACTGAAGCTTTCTTT,CAWSSTVSTEAFF
-,TRBV19,TRBD1,TRBJ1-4,15,TGTGCCAGTAGAACCGCCGGGACAGGGGGAGAAAAACTGTTTTTT,CASRTAGTGGEKLFF
-,TRBV6-5,TRBD1,TRBJ1-1,15,TGTGCCAGCAGTCACGGGGACAGAATGAACACTGAAGCTTTCTTT,CASSHGDRMNTEAFF
-,TRBV5-6,TRBD1,TRBJ2-5,16,TGTGCCAGCAGCCATTCCGTGACAGGGACGGGAGAGACCCAGTACTTC,CASSHSVTGTGETQYF
-,TRBV5-6,-,TRBJ2-3,14,TGTGCCAGCAGCTCTGGACAGTTCACAGATACGCAGTATTTT,CASSSGQFTDTQYF
-,TRBV10-3,TRBD2,TRBJ2-1,17,TGTGCCATCAGAGAGCTAGCGGGAGGGCGTTCCTACAATGAGCAGTTCTTC,CAIRELAGGRSYNEQFF
-,TRBV11-3,-,TRBJ1-5,11,TGTGCCAGCAGCCGCTATATCTCCCAGCATTTT,CASSRYISQHF
-,TRBV6-1,TRBD1,TRBJ1-5,15,TGTGCCAGCAGTGTCATTCAGGGGGCCAATCAGCCCCAGCATTTT,CASSVIQGANQPQHF
-,TRBV4-1,-,TRBJ2-7,16,TGCGCCAGCAGCGATAACGTTAGAGGGATAGCCTACGAGCAGTACTTC,CASSDNVRGIAYEQYF
once,TRBV6-5,-,TRBJ1-2,12,TGTGCCAGCAGTTACTCCGGCTATGGCTACACCTTC,CASSYSGYGYTF
-,TRBV30,TRBD1,TRBJ1-2,14,TGTGCCTGGAGTATGGACAGGGAGGGTGGAGGCTACACCTTC,CAWSMDREGGGYTF
-,TRBV7-8,-,TRBJ1-2,14,TGTGCCAGCAGAAACCCACCCATGAGCGATGGCTACACCTTC,CASRNPPMSDGYTF
once,TRBV2,-,TRBJ2-3,15,TGTGCCAGCGGGGGGGCGGGAGATGGGACAGATACGCAGTATTTT,CASGGAGDGTDTQYF
-,TRBV5-1,TRBD1,TRBJ1-1,18,TGCGCCAGCAGCTCCCTTGGGGAGACAGGGCCCATGAACACTGAAGCTTTCTTT,CASSSLGETGPMNTEAFF
-,TRBV6-5,-,TRBJ1-2,13,TGTGCCAGCAGTCTCCGGGGTAACTATGGCTACACCTTC,CASSLRGNYGYTF
-,TRBV28,-,TRBJ1-1,16,TGTGCCAGCAGTTTAGGGGCAGGCGAAATGAACACTGAAGCTTTCTTT,CASSLGAGEMNTEAFF
-,TRBV15,TRBD1,TRBJ1-4,15,TGTGCCACCAGCACTGAAGGGACAGGTATTGAAAAACTGTTTTTT,CATSTEGTGIEKLFF
few,TRBV4-1,TRBD2,TRBJ2-7,16,TGCGCCAGCAGCCAAGCGACTAGCGGGAGGGCGTCCGAGCAGTACTTC,CASSQATSGRASEQYF
once,TRBV30,-,TRBJ1-3,11,TGTGCCTGGACAGGGGCAAACACCATATATTTT,CAWTGANTIYF
-,TRBV5-5,-,TRBJ1-5,16,TGTGCCAGCACCCGGGATCTGGGCGGGAACAATCAGCCCCAGCATTTT,CASTRDLGGNNQPQHF
-,TRBV7-6,TRBD2,TRBJ2-1,16,TGTGCCAGCAGCGTAGAGTCTAGCGGGCTTTACAATGAGCAGTTCTTC,CASSVESSGLYNEQFF
-,TRBV11-2,TRBD1,TRBJ1-2,15,TGTGCCAGCAGCTTGGGGGGTGACAGGGGGCGTGGCTACACCTTC,CASSLGGDRGRGYTF
-,TRBV19,TRBD2,TRBJ2-1,16,TGTGCCAGTAGTCCATGGAAGCGGGAGGGAAACAATGAGCAGTTCTTC,CASSPWKREGNNEQFF
once,TRBV7-8,-,TRBJ2-1,17,TGTGCCAGCAGCTTAGCGATCGGGGAAAGGTCCTACAATGAGCAGTTCTTC,CASSLAIGERSYNEQFF
-,TRBV18,-,TRBJ1-3,13,TGTGCCAGTAGGTCTAGCTCTGGAAACACCATATATTTT,CASRSSSGNTIYF
-,TRBV4-2,-,TRBJ2-7,16,TGTGCCAGCAGCCAAGGAGGAGGTGGGAGTGGATGCGAGCAGTACTTC,CASSQGGGGSGCEQYF
-,TRBV6-6,TRBD1,TRBJ1-1,16,TGTGCCAGCAGTCCTAACAGGGGCACCTTAGGGACTGAAGCTTTCTTT,CASSPNRGTLGTEAFF
-,TRBV10-3,-,TRBJ1-1,14,TGTGCCATCAGTGTGGAGAGTTCCAACACTGAAGCTTTCTTT,CAISVESSNTEAFF
-,TRBV2,TRBD1,TRBJ2-7,14,TGTGCCAGCGTCTCCGGGACAGGGGTCTACGAGCAGTACTTC,CASVSGTGVYEQYF
-,TRBV4-2,-,TRBJ1-3,14,TGTGCCAGCAGCGAGCGGAGCTCTGGAAACACCATATATTTT,CASSERSSGNTIYF
-,TRBV19,-,TRBJ2-1,15,TGTGCCAGTAGTATAGACCTAGACAGTTACAATGAGCAGTTCTTC,CASSIDLDSYNEQFF
few,TRBV21-1,-,TRBJ2-3,16,TGTGCCAGCAGCGAAGAGGTTGTAGCCCCCACAGATACGCAGTATTTT,CASSEEVVAPTDTQYF
-,TRBV19,-,TRBJ2-5,14,TGTGCCAGTAGTCCCAGGGGGCGGGGGGAGACCCAGTACTTC,CASSPRGRGETQYF
-,TRBV27,-,TRBJ1-2,14,TGTGCCAGCAGCCCCAGGGGCCCTAACTATGGCTACACCTTC,CASSPRGPNYGYTF
-,TRBV6-5,-,TRBJ1-3,13,TGTGCCAGCAGGGGGAGCTCTGGAAACACCATATATTTT,CASRGSSGNTIYF
-,TRBV28,TRBD2,TRBJ2-1,15,TGTGCCAGCATAAGTGGCGGGAGGGCCTCTCATGAGCAGTTCTTC,CASISGGRASHEQFF
few,TRBV19,-,TRBJ2-1,16,TGTGCCAGTAGTATAAAATCCGGGACACACTACAATGAGCAGTTCTTC,CASSIKSGTHYNEQFF
-,TRBV7-9,TRBD2,TRBJ2-1,16,TGTGCCAGCAGCCGAAGCGGGGCCGGGGTCTACAATGAGCAGTTCTTC,CASSRSGAGVYNEQFF
few,TRBV30,-,TRBJ2-5,12,TGTGCCTGGAGTGTACTGCGAGAGACCCAGTACTTC,CAWSVLRETQYF
-,TRBV10-1,TRBD2,TRBJ2-1,14,TGCGCCAGCAGCGTTCAAGCGGGAGTAAATGAGCAGTTCTTC,CASSVQAGVNEQFF
-,TRBV29-1,TRBD2,TRBJ2-1,17,TGCAGCGCCCCGGGACTAGCGGGAGGTTCGACATACAATGAGCAGTTCTTC,CSAPGLAGGSTYNEQFF